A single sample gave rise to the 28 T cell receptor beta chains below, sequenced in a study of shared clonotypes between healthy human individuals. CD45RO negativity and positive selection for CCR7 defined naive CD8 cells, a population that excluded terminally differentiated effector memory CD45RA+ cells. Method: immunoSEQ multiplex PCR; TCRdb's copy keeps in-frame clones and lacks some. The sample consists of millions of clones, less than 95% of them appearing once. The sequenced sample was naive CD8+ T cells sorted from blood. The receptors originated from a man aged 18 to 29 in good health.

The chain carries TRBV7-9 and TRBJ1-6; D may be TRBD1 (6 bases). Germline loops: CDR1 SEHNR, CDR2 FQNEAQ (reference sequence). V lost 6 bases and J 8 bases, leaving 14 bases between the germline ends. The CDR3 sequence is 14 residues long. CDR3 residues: CASSPNRVDSPLHF. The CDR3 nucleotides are TGTGCCAGCAGTCCCAACAGGGTCGATTCACCCCTCCACTTT.

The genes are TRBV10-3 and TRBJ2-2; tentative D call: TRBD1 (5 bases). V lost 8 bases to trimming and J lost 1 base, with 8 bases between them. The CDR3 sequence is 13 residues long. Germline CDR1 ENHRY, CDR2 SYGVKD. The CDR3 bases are TGTGCCATCGGTGGACAGAACACCGGGGAGCTGTTTTTT. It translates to CAIGGQNTGELFF.

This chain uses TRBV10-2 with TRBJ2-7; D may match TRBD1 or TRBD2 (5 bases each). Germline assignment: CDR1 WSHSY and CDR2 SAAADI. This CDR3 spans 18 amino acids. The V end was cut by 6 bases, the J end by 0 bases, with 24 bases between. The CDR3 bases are TGCGCCAGCAGCGAAGGGACGGCAGGGCGGACCCCCTCCTACGAGCAGTACTTC. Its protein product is CASSEGTAGRTPSYEQYF.

The CDR3 DNA reads as TGTGCCAGCAGCTTAGGGGGACAGGGGGTCTATGGCTACACCTTC. This encodes CASSLGGQGVYGYTF. The chain joins TRBV7-6 to TRBJ1-2; 11 nucleotides align to TRBD1. The CDR3 is made up of 15 amino acids. V gave up 1 base and J gave up 4 bases; unmatched junction bases: 2. CDR1 and CDR2 from the germline V gene are SGHVS and FNYEAQ.

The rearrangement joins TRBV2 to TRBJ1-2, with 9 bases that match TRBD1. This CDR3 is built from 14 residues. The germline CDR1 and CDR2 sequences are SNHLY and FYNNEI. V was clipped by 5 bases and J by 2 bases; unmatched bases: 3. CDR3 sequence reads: CASSLGQGNYGYTF. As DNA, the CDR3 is TGTGCCAGCAGTCTTGGACAGGGGAACTATGGCTACACCTTC.

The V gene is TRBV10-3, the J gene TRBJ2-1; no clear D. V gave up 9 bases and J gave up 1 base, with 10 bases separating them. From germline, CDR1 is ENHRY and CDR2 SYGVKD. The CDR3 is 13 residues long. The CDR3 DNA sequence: TGTGCCATGGCGGAAAATTCCTACAATGAGCAGTTCTTC. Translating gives CAMAENSYNEQFF.

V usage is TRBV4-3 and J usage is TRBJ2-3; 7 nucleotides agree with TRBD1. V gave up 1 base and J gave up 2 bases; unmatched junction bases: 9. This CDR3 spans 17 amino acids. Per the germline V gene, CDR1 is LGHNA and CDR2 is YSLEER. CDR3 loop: CASSQGYRDSFTDTQYF. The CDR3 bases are TGCGCCAGCAGCCAAGGCTATCGGGACAGTTTCACAGATACGCAGTATTTT.

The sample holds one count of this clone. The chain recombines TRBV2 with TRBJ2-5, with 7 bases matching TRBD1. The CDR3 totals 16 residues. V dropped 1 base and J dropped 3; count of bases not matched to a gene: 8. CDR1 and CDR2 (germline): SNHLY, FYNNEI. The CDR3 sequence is CASSEGTGIKKETQYF. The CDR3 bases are TGTGCCAGCAGTGAAGGGACAGGTATCAAAAAAGAGACCCAGTACTTC.

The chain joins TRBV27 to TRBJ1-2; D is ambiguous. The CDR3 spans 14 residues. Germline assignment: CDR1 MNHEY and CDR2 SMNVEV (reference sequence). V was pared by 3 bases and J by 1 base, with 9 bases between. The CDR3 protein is CASSLGRLNYGYTF. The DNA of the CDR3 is TGTGCCAGCAGTTTGGGCCGGCTTAACTATGGCTACACCTTC.

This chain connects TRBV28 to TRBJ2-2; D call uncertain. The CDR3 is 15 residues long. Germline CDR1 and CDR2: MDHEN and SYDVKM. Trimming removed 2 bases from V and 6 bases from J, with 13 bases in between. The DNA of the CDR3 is TGTGCCAGCAGTTTACCTTCCGTCAGCGCCGGGGAGCTGTTTTTT. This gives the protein CASSLPSVSAGELFF.

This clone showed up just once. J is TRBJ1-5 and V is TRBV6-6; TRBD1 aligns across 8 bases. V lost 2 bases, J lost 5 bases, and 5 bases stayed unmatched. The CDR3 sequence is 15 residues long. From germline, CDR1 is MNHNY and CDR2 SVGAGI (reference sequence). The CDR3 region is CASSYVGQGDQPQHF. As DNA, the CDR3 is TGTGCCAGCAGTTACGTTGGACAGGGAGATCAGCCCCAGCATTTT.

Here the CDR3 DNA reads TGTGCCAGCAGTGGCTTGACAGGGATGAACACTGAAGCTTTCTTT. Its translation: CASSGLTGMNTEAFF. This chain links TRBV6-6 with TRBJ1-1, with 7 bases aligning to TRBD1. Losses at the gene ends were 5 bases for V and 0 bases for J; bases not matched to a gene: 6. Germline loops: CDR1 MNHNY, CDR2 SVGAGI (reference sequence). The CDR3 length is 15 residues.

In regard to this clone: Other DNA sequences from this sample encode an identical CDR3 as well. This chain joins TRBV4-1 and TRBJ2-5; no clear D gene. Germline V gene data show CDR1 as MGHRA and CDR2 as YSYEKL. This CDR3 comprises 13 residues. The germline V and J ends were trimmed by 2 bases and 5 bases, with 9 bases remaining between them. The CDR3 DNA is TGCGCCAGCAGCCAAAGGCTCCGGGAGACCCAGTACTTC. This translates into CASSQRLRETQYF.

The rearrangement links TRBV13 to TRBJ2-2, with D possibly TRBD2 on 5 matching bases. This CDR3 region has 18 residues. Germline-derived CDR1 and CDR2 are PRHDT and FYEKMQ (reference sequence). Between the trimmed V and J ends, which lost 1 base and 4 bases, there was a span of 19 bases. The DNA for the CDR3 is TGTGCCAGCAGCTTAGAACCGAGAAAAGAGGGTGGCACCGGGGAGCTGTTTTTT. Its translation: CASSLEPRKEGGTGELFF.

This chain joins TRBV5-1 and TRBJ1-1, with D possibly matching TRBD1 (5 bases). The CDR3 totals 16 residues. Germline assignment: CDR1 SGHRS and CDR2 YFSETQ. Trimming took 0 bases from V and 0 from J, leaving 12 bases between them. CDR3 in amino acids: CASSLVAGHMNTEAFF. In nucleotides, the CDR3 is TGCGCCAGCAGCTTGGTGGCAGGGCACATGAACACTGAAGCTTTCTTT.

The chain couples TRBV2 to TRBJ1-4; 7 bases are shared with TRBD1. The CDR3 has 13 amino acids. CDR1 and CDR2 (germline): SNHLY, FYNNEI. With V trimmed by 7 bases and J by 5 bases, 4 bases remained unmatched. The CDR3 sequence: CASTRTGNEKLFF. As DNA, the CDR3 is TGTGCCAGCACCCGGACAGGAAATGAAAAACTGTTTTTT.

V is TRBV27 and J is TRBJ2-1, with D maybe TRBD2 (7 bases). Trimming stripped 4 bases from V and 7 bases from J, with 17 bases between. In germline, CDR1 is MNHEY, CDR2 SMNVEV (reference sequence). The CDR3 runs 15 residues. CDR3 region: CASSYRTGGANEQFF. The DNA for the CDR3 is TGTGCCAGCAGTTATCGAACGGGGGGCGCAAATGAGCAGTTCTTC.

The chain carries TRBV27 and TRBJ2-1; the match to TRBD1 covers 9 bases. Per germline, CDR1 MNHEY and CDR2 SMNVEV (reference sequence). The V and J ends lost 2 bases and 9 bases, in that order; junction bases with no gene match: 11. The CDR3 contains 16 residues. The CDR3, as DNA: TGTGCCAGCAGTTTACTTCTTGGGACAGGGCAGGGTGAGCAGTTCTTC. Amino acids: CASSLLLGTGQGEQFF.

The CDR3 here is CASSQSLSSGNTIYF. The CDR3 region has the DNA TGCGCCAGCAGCCAATCGTTGAGCTCTGGAAACACCATATATTTT. The chain has TRBV4-1 and TRBJ1-3; the D is unclear. CDR3 length: 15 residues. The V and J ends lost 2 bases and 0 bases respectively, with 8 bases between them. From germline, CDR1 is MGHRA and CDR2 YSYEKL.

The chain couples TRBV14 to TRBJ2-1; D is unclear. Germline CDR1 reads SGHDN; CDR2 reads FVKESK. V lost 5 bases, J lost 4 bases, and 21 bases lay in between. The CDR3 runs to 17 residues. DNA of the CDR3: TGTGCCAGCAGCAGTCCCAGACTGGATCTCGGGTACAATGAGCAGTTCTTC. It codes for CASSSPRLDLGYNEQFF.

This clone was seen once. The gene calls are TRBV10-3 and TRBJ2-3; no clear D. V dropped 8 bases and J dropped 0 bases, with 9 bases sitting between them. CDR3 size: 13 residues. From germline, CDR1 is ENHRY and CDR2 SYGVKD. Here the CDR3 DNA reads TGTGCCATCCTACCGTCTAGCACAGATACGCAGTATTTT. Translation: CAILPSSTDTQYF.

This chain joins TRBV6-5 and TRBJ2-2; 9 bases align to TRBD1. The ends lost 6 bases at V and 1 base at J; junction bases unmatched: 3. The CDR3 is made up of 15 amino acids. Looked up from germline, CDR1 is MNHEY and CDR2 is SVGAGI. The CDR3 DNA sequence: TGTGCCAGCAGCTCGGGACAGGGGAACACCGGGGAGCTGTTTTTT. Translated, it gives CASSSGQGNTGELFF.

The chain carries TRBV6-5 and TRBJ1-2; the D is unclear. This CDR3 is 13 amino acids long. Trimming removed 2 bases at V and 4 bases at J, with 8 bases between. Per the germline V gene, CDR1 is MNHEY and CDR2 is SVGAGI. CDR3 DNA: TGTGCCAGCAGTTACACAGAGGGCTATGGCTACACCTTC. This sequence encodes CASSYTEGYGYTF.

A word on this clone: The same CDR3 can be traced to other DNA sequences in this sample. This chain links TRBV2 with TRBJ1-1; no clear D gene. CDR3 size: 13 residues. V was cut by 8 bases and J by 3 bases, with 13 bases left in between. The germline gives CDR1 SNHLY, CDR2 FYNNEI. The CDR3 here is CASGLGEDTEAFF. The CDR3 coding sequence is TGTGCCAGCGGTCTCGGGGAGGACACTGAAGCTTTCTTT.

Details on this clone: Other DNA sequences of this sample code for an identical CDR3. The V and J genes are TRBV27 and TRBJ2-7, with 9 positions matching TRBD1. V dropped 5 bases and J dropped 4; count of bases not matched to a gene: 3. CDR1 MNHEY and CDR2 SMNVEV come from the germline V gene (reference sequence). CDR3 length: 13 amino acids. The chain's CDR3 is CASSDRGLYEQYF. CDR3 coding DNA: TGTGCCAGCAGTGACAGGGGGTTATACGAGCAGTACTTC.

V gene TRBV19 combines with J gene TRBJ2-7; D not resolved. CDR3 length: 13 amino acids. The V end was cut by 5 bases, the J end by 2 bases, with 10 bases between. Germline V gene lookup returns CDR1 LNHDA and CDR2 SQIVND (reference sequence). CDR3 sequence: CASSWGLPYEQYF. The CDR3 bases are TGTGCCAGTAGTTGGGGTCTACCCTACGAGCAGTACTTC.

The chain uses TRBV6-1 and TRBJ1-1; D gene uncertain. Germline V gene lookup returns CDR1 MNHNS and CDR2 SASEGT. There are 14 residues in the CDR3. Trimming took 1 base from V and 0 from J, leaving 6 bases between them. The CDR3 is CASSEDRLNTEAFF. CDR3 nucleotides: TGTGCCAGCAGTGAAGACAGACTGAACACTGAAGCTTTCTTT.

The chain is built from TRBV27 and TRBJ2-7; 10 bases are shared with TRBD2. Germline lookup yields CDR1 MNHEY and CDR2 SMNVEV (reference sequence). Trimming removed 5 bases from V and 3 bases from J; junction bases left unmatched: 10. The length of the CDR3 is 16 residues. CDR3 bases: TGTGCCAGCAGTCCGAGCGGGGGGGCGGTTTACTACGAGCAGTACTTC. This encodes CASSPSGGAVYYEQYF.